The rows below give T cell receptor beta chains drawn from one sample of a study of T cells after posttransplantation cyclophosphamide. TCRdb keeps only in-frame clones here, not all; method: immunoSEQ multiplex PCR. Of under 10,000 clones listed, roughly 98% are singletons. The sample taken for sequencing was naive CD4+ T cells sorted from PBMCs. These receptors all come from an older woman in good health, CMV-negative, and a related stem cell transplant donor. Both conserved end residues are part of each CDR3. The D gene is left open where the match is weak. Clone size, where shown, is once, few, many, or a class for clones that have expanded.

size: NA
D: NA
V: TRBV28
J: TRBJ1-4
CDR3: CASKQGGGEEKLFF
DNA: TGTGCCAGCAAACAGGGTGGGGGAGAGGAAAAACTGTTTTTT

size: NA
D: NA
V: TRBV18
J: TRBJ1-2
CDR3: CASSPPNRGEYGYTF
DNA: TGTGCCAGCTCACCACCGAATCGGGGGGAATATGGCTACACCTTC

size: NA
D: NA
V: TRBV4-3
J: TRBJ1-2
CDR3: CASSQSPGGAANYGYTF
DNA: TGCGCCAGCAGCCAATCCCCCGGTGGGGCCGCTAACTATGGCTACACCTTC

size: NA
D: NA
V: TRBV7-3
J: TRBJ2-3
CDR3: CASSFRDSTDTQYF
DNA: TGTGCCAGCAGCTTCAGGGATAGCACAGATACGCAGTATTTT

size: NA
D: NA
V: TRBV4-2
J: TRBJ2-1
CDR3: CASSPEWGVGHNEQFF
DNA: TGTGCCAGCAGCCCGGAGTGGGGGGTGGGGCACAATGAGCAGTTCTTC

size: NA
D: TRBD1
V: TRBV19
J: TRBJ1-1
CDR3: CASSETGGMAEAFF
DNA: TGTGCCAGTAGTGAGACAGGGGGGATGGCTGAAGCTTTCTTT

size: NA
D: TRBD1
V: TRBV2
J: TRBJ2-7
CDR3: CASTQGAGEQYF
DNA: TGTGCCAGCACTCAGGGGGCGGGGGAGCAGTACTTC

size: NA
D: NA
V: TRBV28
J: TRBJ1-1
CDR3: CASSSPPRRNTEAFF
DNA: TGTGCCAGCAGTTCCCCCCCGCGGCGGAACACTGAAGCTTTCTTT

size: NA
D: NA
V: TRBV6-1
J: TRBJ1-4
CDR3: CASSVGQQLNEKLFF
DNA: TGTGCCAGCAGTGTCGGACAGCAGCTCAATGAAAAACTGTTTTTT

size: NA
D: NA
V: TRBV21-1
J: TRBJ2-7
CDR3: CASSVGLAGGPDEQYF
DNA: TGTGCCAGCAGCGTGGGACTAGCGGGAGGGCCCGACGAGCAGTACTTC

size: once
D: NA
V: TRBV11-3
J: TRBJ2-5
CDR3: CASSLSGGGQETQYF
DNA: TGTGCCAGCAGCTTAAGCGGAGGCGGCCAAGAGACCCAGTACTTC

size: NA
D: TRBD1
V: TRBV14
J: TRBJ2-1
CDR3: CASSQGRGTGRVYNEQFF
DNA: TGTGCCAGCAGCCAAGGCCGGGGGACAGGTAGGGTCTACAATGAGCAGTTCTTC

size: NA
D: TRBD2
V: TRBV7-3
J: TRBJ2-3
CDR3: CASSPGTSGYTDTQYF
DNA: TGTGCCAGCAGCCCAGGGACTAGCGGATACACAGATACGCAGTATTTT

size: NA
D: TRBD2
V: TRBV9
J: TRBJ2-3
CDR3: CASSPGGLAGGTDTQYF
DNA: TGTGCCAGCAGCCCCGGTGGTCTAGCGGGGGGCACAGATACGCAGTATTTT

size: NA
D: TRBD1
V: TRBV13
J: TRBJ1-4
CDR3: CASRRNRDREEKLFF
DNA: TGTGCCAGCAGACGTAACCGGGACAGGGAAGAAAAACTGTTTTTT

size: NA
D: NA
V: TRBV28
J: TRBJ2-3
CDR3: CASSLAQKDTQYF
DNA: TGTGCCAGCAGTTTAGCCCAGAAGGATACGCAGTATTTT

size: NA
D: NA
V: TRBV28
J: TRBJ2-2
CDR3: CASSFNGGTGELFF
DNA: TGTGCCAGCAGTTTTAACGGGGGCACCGGGGAGCTGTTTTTT

size: NA
D: NA
V: TRBV20-1
J: TRBJ2-2
CDR3: CSARGAGELFF
DNA: TGCAGTGCTAGGGGAGCCGGGGAGCTGTTTTTT

size: NA
D: TRBD2
V: TRBV27
J: TRBJ2-2
CDR3: CASSLRWTGRTSGGIWELFF
DNA: TGTGCCAGCAGTTTAAGGTGGACCGGAAGGACTAGCGGGGGGATTTGGGAGCTGTTTTTT

size: NA
D: TRBD1
V: TRBV6-1
J: TRBJ1-2
CDR3: CASSIYRGDYGYTF
DNA: TGTGCCAGCAGTATTTACAGGGGGGACTATGGCTACACCTTC

size: NA
D: NA
V: TRBV14
J: TRBJ2-7
CDR3: CASSQPGLTYEQYF
DNA: TGTGCCAGCAGCCAACCAGGGTTGACCTACGAGCAGTACTTC

size: NA
D: TRBD1
V: TRBV2
J: TRBJ2-1
CDR3: CASRYRGLGAYNEQFF
DNA: TGTGCCAGCAGGTACAGGGGGCTCGGGGCATACAATGAGCAGTTCTTC

size: NA
D: TRBD2
V: TRBV15
J: TRBJ2-2
CDR3: CATSIGLAGANTGELFF
DNA: TGTGCCACCAGCATAGGACTAGCGGGAGCGAACACCGGGGAGCTGTTTTTT

size: NA
D: TRBD2
V: TRBV2
J: TRBJ2-5
CDR3: CASSERGVGETQYF
DNA: TGTGCCAGCAGTGAACGGGGGGTGGGGGAGACCCAGTACTTC

size: NA
D: TRBD1
V: TRBV2
J: TRBJ1-2
CDR3: CASSGGQGWYGYTF
DNA: TGTGCCAGCAGTGGGGGACAGGGGTGGTATGGCTACACCTTC

size: NA
D: NA
V: TRBV5-4
J: TRBJ2-1
CDR3: CASSSPPAGNNEQFF
DNA: TGTGCCAGCAGCTCCCCCCCAGCAGGTAACAATGAGCAGTTCTTC

size: once
D: TRBD1
V: TRBV4-2
J: TRBJ1-1
CDR3: CASSQVRTGGTEAFF
DNA: TGTGCCAGCAGCCAAGTTAGGACAGGGGGCACTGAAGCTTTCTTT

size: NA
D: TRBD2
V: TRBV6-1
J: TRBJ2-1
CDR3: CASSERGLAGSYNEQFF
DNA: TGTGCCAGCAGTGAGAGAGGACTAGCGGGGTCCTACAATGAGCAGTTCTTC

size: NA
D: TRBD1
V: TRBV5-1
J: TRBJ2-4
CDR3: CASSLFRVQGAPAKNIQYF
DNA: TGCGCCAGCAGCTTGTTCCGGGTGCAGGGGGCGCCGGCCAAAAACATTCAGTACTTC

size: NA
D: NA
V: TRBV7-9
J: TRBJ1-1
CDR3: CASSPGQGSPNTEAFF
DNA: TGTGCCAGCAGTCCTGGGCAGGGGTCCCCGAACACTGAAGCTTTCTTT

size: NA
D: NA
V: TRBV5-8
J: TRBJ1-5
CDR3: CASSLVTGNQPQHF
DNA: TGTGCCAGCAGCTTGGTCACAGGCAATCAGCCCCAGCATTTT

size: NA
D: TRBD1
V: TRBV9
J: TRBJ2-1
CDR3: CASSVASGTGPYNGQFF
DNA: TGTGCCAGCAGCGTAGCTAGTGGGACAGGGCCCTACAATGGGCAGTTCTTC

size: NA
D: NA
V: TRBV5-6
J: TRBJ2-2
CDR3: CASRTLDGGQVNTGELFF
DNA: TGTGCCAGCAGAACTTTAGATGGCGGGCAGGTCAACACCGGGGAGCTGTTTTTT

size: NA
D: NA
V: TRBV29-1
J: TRBJ2-3
CDR3: CSVITGRTQYF
DNA: TGCAGCGTCATAACAGGGAGAACGCAGTATTTT

size: NA
D: TRBD1
V: TRBV7-8
J: TRBJ2-5
CDR3: CASSLQGARETQYF
DNA: TGTGCCAGCAGCTTACAGGGGGCGAGGGAGACCCAGTACTTC

size: NA
D: NA
V: TRBV5-8
J: TRBJ2-6
CDR3: CASSRRRGSGANVLTF
DNA: TGTGCCAGCAGCCGGAGAAGGGGCTCTGGGGCCAACGTCCTGACTTTC

size: NA
D: NA
V: TRBV4-2
J: TRBJ1-1
CDR3: CASSQEVRGRILRAFF
DNA: TGTGCCAGCAGCCAAGAGGTCAGGGGCCGGATCCTGAGGGCTTTCTTT

size: NA
D: TRBD2
V: TRBV28
J: TRBJ2-3
CDR3: CASSLTSGSSDTQYF
DNA: TGTGCCAGCAGTTTAACTAGCGGGAGCTCGGATACGCAGTATTTT

size: NA
D: TRBD1
V: TRBV18
J: TRBJ1-1
CDR3: CASSPLGQGPTGTEAFF
DNA: TGTGCCAGCTCACCACTGGGACAGGGGCCGACGGGGACTGAAGCTTTCTTT